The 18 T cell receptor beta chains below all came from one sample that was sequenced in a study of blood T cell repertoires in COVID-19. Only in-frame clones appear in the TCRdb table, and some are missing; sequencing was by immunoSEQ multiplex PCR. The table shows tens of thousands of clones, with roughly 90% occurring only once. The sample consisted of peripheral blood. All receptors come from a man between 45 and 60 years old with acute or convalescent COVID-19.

The CDR3 reads CASSVHHSGTVTMNTEAFF. The CDR3, as DNA: TGTGCCAGCAGCGTACACCACTCAGGGACTGTAACAATGAACACTGAAGCTTTCTTT. The chain is built from TRBV5-5 and TRBJ1-1; D perhaps matches TRBD1 (5 bases). V shed 4 bases and J shed 0 bases, with 25 bases lying between them. The CDR3 totals 19 residues. Germline CDR1 SGHKS, CDR2 YYEKEE (reference sequence).

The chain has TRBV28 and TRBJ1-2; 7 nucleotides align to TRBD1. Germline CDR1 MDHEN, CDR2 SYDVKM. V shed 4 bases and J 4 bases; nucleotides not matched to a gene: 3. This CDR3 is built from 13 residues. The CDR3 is CASSYTGAYGYTF. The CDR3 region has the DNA TGTGCCAGCAGTTATACAGGGGCCTATGGCTACACCTTC.

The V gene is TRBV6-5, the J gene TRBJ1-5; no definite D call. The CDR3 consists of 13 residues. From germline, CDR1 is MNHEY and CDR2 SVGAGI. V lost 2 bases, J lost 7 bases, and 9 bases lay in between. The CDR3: CASSYGLEQPQHF. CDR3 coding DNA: TGTGCCAGCAGTTACGGACTGGAGCAGCCCCAGCATTTT.

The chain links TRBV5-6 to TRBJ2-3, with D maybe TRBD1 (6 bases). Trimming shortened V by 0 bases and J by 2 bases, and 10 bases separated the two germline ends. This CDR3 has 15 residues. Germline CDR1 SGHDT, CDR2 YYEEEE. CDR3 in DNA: TGTGCCAGCAGCTTGGGACAGGATTACACAGATACGCAGTATTTT. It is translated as CASSLGQDYTDTQYF. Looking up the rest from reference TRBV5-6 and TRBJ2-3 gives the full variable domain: DAGVTQSPTHLIKTRGQQVTLRCSPKSGHDTVSWYQQALGQGPQFIFQYYEEEERQRGNFPDRFSGHQFPNYSSELNVNALLLGDSALYLCASSLGQDYTDTQYFGPGTRLTVL.

The DNA for the CDR3 is TGTGCCAGCAGCTTATCAGGGGTCAATCAGCCCCAGCATTTT. As protein: CASSLSGVNQPQHF. The rearrangement uses TRBV7-9 and TRBJ1-5, with D maybe TRBD1 (6 bases). The germline V gene has CDR1 SEHNR and CDR2 FQNEAQ (reference sequence). Trimming pared 2 bases from V and 3 bases from J, leaving 8 bases between. The CDR3 covers 14 residues.

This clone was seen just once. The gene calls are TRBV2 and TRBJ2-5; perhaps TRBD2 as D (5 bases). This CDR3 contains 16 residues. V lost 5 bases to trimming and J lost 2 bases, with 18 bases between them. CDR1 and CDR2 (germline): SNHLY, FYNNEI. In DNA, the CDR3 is TGTGCCAGCAGTCGAGGGCTAGCCTCGAGGCAAGAGACCCAGTACTTC. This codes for CASSRGLASRQETQYF.

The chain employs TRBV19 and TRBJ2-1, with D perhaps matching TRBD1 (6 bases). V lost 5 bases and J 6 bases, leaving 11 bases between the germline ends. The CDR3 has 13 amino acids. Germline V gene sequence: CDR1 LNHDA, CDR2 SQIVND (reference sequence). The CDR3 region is CASSVGHFNEQFF. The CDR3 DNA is TGTGCCAGTAGTGTGGGACATTTCAATGAGCAGTTCTTC.

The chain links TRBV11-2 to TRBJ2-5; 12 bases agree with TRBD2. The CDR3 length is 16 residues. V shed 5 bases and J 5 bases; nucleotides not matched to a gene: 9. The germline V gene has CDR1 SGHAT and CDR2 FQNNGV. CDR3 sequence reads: CASSPLAGGKRETQYF. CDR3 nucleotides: TGTGCCAGCAGCCCGCTAGCGGGAGGGAAGCGTGAGACCCAGTACTTC.

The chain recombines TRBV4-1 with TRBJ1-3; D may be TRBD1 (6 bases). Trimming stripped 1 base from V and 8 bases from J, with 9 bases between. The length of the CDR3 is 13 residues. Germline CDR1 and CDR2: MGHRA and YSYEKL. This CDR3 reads CASSQGGPDTIYF. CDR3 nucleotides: TGCGCCAGCAGCCAAGGGGGGCCGGACACCATATATTTT.

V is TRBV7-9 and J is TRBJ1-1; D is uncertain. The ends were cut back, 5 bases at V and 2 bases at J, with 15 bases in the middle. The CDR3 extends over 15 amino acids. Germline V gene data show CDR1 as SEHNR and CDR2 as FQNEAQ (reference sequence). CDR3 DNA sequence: TGTGCCAGCAGCCCCCCGACCCTAGGCAACACTGAAGCTTTCTTT. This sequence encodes CASSPPTLGNTEAFF.

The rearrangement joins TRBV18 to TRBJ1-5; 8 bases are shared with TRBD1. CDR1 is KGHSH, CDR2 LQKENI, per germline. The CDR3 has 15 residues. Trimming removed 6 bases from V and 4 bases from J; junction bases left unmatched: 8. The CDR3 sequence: CASSPGTGGNQPQHF. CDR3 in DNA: TGTGCCAGCTCCCCTGGGACAGGCGGTAATCAGCCCCAGCATTTT.

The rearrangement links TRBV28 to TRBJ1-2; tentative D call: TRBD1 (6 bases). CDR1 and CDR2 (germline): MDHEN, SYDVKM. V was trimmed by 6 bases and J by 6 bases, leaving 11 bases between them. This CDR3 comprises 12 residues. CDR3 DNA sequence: TGTGCCAGCAGGAGGACAGTTGATGGCTACACCTTC. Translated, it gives CASRRTVDGYTF.

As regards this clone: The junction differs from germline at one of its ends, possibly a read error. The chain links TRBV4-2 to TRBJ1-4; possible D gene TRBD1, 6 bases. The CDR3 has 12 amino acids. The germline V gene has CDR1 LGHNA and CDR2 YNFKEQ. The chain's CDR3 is CASSQPGTPVSF. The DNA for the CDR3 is TGTGCCAGCAGCCAACCCGGGACACCGGTCTCCTTT.

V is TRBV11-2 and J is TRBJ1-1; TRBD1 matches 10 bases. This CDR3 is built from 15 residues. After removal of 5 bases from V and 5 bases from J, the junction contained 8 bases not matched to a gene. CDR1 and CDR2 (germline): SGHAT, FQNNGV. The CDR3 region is CASSPRQGAITEAFF. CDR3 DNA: TGTGCCAGCAGCCCGAGACAGGGGGCGATAACTGAAGCTTTCTTT.

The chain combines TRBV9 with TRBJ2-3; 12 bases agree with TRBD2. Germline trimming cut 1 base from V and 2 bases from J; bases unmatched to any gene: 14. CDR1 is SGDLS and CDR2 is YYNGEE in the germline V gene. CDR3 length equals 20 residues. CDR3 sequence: CASSVSFPTRTSGATDTQYF. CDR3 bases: TGTGCCAGCAGCGTATCCTTCCCAACAAGGACTAGCGGGGCCACAGATACGCAGTATTTT.

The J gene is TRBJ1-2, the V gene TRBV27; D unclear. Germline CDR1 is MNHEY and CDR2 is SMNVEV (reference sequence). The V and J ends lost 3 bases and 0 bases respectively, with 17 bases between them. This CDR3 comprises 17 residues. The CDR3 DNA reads TGTGCCAGCAGTTTTAACCCCACCGGGAGGCCTAACTATGGCTACACCTTC. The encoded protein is CASSFNPTGRPNYGYTF.

The CDR3 here is CASSSSGTGYQPQHF. The CDR3 bases are TGTGCCAGCAGTTCGTCCGGGACAGGGTATCAGCCCCAGCATTTT. This chain links TRBV28 with TRBJ1-5, with 9 nucleotides matching TRBD1. CDR1 and CDR2 (germline): MDHEN, SYDVKM. V was pared by 4 bases and J by 5 bases, with 6 bases of the junction left unmatched. This CDR3 is built from 15 residues.

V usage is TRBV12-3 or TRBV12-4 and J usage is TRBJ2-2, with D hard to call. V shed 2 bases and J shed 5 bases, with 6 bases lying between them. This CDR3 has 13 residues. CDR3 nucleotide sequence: TGTGCCAGCAGTTTAAGGAGAACCGGGGAGCTGTTTTTT. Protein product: CASSLRRTGELFF.